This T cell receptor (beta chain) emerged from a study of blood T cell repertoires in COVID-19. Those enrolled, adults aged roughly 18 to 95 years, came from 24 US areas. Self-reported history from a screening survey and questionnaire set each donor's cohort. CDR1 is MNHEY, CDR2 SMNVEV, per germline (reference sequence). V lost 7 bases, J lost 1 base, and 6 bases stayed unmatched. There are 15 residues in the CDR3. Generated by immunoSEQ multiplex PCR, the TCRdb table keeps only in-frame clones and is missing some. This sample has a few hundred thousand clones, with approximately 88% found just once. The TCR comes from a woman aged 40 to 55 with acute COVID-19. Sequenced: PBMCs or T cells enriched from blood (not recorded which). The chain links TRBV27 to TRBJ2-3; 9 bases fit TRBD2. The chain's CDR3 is CASKRLAGGTDTQYF. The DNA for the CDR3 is TGTGCCAGCAAGCGATTAGCGGGGGGCACAGATACGCAGTATTTT.